This is a list of T cell receptor beta chains from one sample in a study of Ad26.COV2.S vaccination and SARS-CoV-2 variants. This table comes from immunoSEQ multiplex PCR, and its TCRdb copy is limited to in-frame clones, with some not included. The sample records hundreds of thousands of clones, about 90% being singletons. The sample consisted of peripheral blood, taken in a trial of Ad26.COV2.S vaccine versus placebo. These TCRs come from a person between 18 and 65 years old who received the Ad26.COV2.S COVID-19 vaccine or a placebo. Both conserved end residues are part of each CDR3. The order of the fields is J gene, clone size, V gene, D gene, CDR3 DNA, CDR3 protein. The D gene is left open where the match is weak. Size is omitted from some rows. Given values are once, few, many or a class for expanded clones.

j_call: TRBJ1-1
clone_size: .
v_call: TRBV28
d_call: .
cdr3_nt: TGTGCCAGCAGTTTCCGCGAGACTGAAGCTTTCTTT
cdr3_aa: CASSFRETEAFF

j_call: TRBJ2-2
clone_size: .
v_call: TRBV2
d_call: .
cdr3_nt: TGTGCCAGCATTGACAGATTGGGGACCGGGGAGCTGTTTTTT
cdr3_aa: CASIDRLGTGELFF

j_call: TRBJ1-2
clone_size: .
v_call: TRBV20-1
d_call: .
cdr3_nt: TGCAGTGCTAGTCGGAGGGGGAATGGCTACACCTTC
cdr3_aa: CSASRRGNGYTF

j_call: TRBJ2-2
clone_size: .
v_call: TRBV9
d_call: TRBD1
cdr3_nt: TGTGCCAGCAGCGCGGGACAGGGGGTGGCCGGGGAGCTGTTTTTT
cdr3_aa: CASSAGQGVAGELFF

j_call: TRBJ2-7
clone_size: once
v_call: TRBV13
d_call: .
cdr3_nt: TGTGCCAGCAGCTCCACCGGGGGCGGGGCCTACGAGCAGTACTTC
cdr3_aa: CASSSTGGGAYEQYF

j_call: TRBJ1-1
clone_size: .
v_call: TRBV13
d_call: TRBD1
cdr3_nt: TGTGCCAGCAGTCCCGGGACAGACATAGAAGCTTTCTTT
cdr3_aa: CASSPGTDIEAFF

j_call: TRBJ1-5
clone_size: .
v_call: TRBV19
d_call: .
cdr3_nt: TGTGCCAGTAGTATCCGGGGATCCTATCAGCCCCAGCATTTT
cdr3_aa: CASSIRGSYQPQHF

j_call: TRBJ1-2
clone_size: .
v_call: TRBV27
d_call: .
cdr3_nt: TGTGCCAGCAGTATCGGATTTAACTATGGCTACACCTTC
cdr3_aa: CASSIGFNYGYTF

j_call: TRBJ1-2
clone_size: .
v_call: TRBV7-9
d_call: .
cdr3_nt: TGTGCCAGCAGCTTAGACGACGGAGTTAACTATGGCTACACCTTC
cdr3_aa: CASSLDDGVNYGYTF

j_call: TRBJ2-1
clone_size: .
v_call: TRBV4-1
d_call: .
cdr3_nt: TGCGCCAGCAGCCAAACGGACCCGTTTTCGGATGAGCAGTTCTTC
cdr3_aa: CASSQTDPFSDEQFF

j_call: TRBJ2-2
clone_size: .
v_call: TRBV6-2/TRBV6-3
d_call: TRBD1
cdr3_nt: TGTGCCAGCAGTGCCAGACAGGGGGCCACCGGGGAGCTGTTTTTT
cdr3_aa: CASSARQGATGELFF

j_call: TRBJ1-2
clone_size: .
v_call: TRBV5-1
d_call: .
cdr3_nt: TGCGCCAGCAGCTTGGGTTTGGGCAGGCCTGAGTTCTATGGCTACACCTTC
cdr3_aa: CASSLGLGRPEFYGYTF

j_call: TRBJ1-1
clone_size: once
v_call: TRBV3-1/TRBV3-2
d_call: .
cdr3_nt: TGTGCCAGCAGCCAAGGGGGTGGTGCGGGGGGAGCTTTCTTT
cdr3_aa: CASSQGGGAGGAFF

j_call: TRBJ1-2
clone_size: .
v_call: TRBV15
d_call: .
cdr3_nt: TGTGCCACCAGCAGAGAGAGGGAGGGGTATGGCTACACCTTC
cdr3_aa: CATSREREGYGYTF

j_call: TRBJ1-5
clone_size: .
v_call: TRBV6-2/TRBV6-3
d_call: .
cdr3_nt: TGTGCCAGCAGTTACTCGAGTCAGGGCGGTAATGTGGTCTCGGCCCAGCATTTT
cdr3_aa: CASSYSSQGGNVVSAQHF

j_call: TRBJ1-6
clone_size: .
v_call: TRBV28
d_call: TRBD1
cdr3_nt: TGTGCCAGCACTCAACGGACAGGCTCCCTTTATAATTCACCCCTCCACTTT
cdr3_aa: CASTQRTGSLYNSPLHF

j_call: TRBJ2-3
clone_size: .
v_call: TRBV7-2
d_call: .
cdr3_nt: TGTGCCAGCAGCCTTGGGCGATCAACAGATACGCAGTATTTT
cdr3_aa: CASSLGRSTDTQYF

j_call: TRBJ2-6
clone_size: .
v_call: TRBV7-9
d_call: TRBD1
cdr3_nt: TGTGCCAGCAGTACTCCTTCGGGACAGCGACCCTCTGGGGCCAACGTCCTGACTTTC
cdr3_aa: CASSTPSGQRPSGANVLTF

j_call: TRBJ1-5
clone_size: .
v_call: TRBV2
d_call: .
cdr3_nt: TGTGCCAGCAGGGCGCAGGGACGACAGCCCCAGCATTTT
cdr3_aa: CASRAQGRQPQHF

j_call: TRBJ2-7
clone_size: .
v_call: TRBV6-5
d_call: .
cdr3_nt: TGTGCCAGCAGGGATACTAGCTACGAGCAGTACTTC
cdr3_aa: CASRDTSYEQYF

j_call: TRBJ1-6
clone_size: .
v_call: TRBV15
d_call: .
cdr3_nt: TGTGCCACCAGCAGAGAAATCTATAATTCACCCCTCCACTTT
cdr3_aa: CATSREIYNSPLHF

j_call: TRBJ1-2
clone_size: .
v_call: TRBV7-2
d_call: .
cdr3_nt: TGTGCCAGCAGCACGAACAGGGTTTCGAGTGGCTACACCTTC
cdr3_aa: CASSTNRVSSGYTF

j_call: TRBJ1-3
clone_size: .
v_call: TRBV18
d_call: TRBD1
cdr3_nt: TGTGCCAGCTCCGACAGGGGGACAGGGGCCGGAAACACCATATATTTT
cdr3_aa: CASSDRGTGAGNTIYF

j_call: TRBJ1-4
clone_size: .
v_call: TRBV5-1
d_call: .
cdr3_nt: TGCGCCAGGGGGAGCTCGGTCTTCGCAACTAATGAAAAACTGTTTTTT
cdr3_aa: CARGSSVFATNEKLFF

j_call: TRBJ2-1
clone_size: .
v_call: TRBV7-2
d_call: TRBD2
cdr3_nt: TGTGCCAGCAGCTCTAACCAACTAGCGGGGGGACTCAATGAGCAGTTCTTC
cdr3_aa: CASSSNQLAGGLNEQFF

j_call: TRBJ2-7
clone_size: once
v_call: TRBV2
d_call: .
cdr3_nt: TGTGCCAGCAGTGTGGTGGTCGGCACTTCCACGTACTTC
cdr3_aa: CASSVVVGTSTYF

j_call: TRBJ1-1
clone_size: .
v_call: TRBV5-5
d_call: .
cdr3_nt: TGTGCCAGCAGCCTCGGGTTCCTTGAAGCTTTCTTT
cdr3_aa: CASSLGFLEAFF

j_call: TRBJ2-5
clone_size: .
v_call: TRBV5-4
d_call: .
cdr3_nt: TGTGCCAGCAGCCTACCTGACAGCCCGAAGCAAGAGACCCAGTACTTC
cdr3_aa: CASSLPDSPKQETQYF

j_call: TRBJ1-1
clone_size: .
v_call: TRBV4-1
d_call: .
cdr3_nt: TGCGCCAGCAGCCAAGATGGCGGGGGGGTGGTCACTGAAGCTTTCTTT
cdr3_aa: CASSQDGGGVVTEAFF

j_call: TRBJ1-2
clone_size: .
v_call: TRBV19
d_call: .
cdr3_nt: TGTGCCAGTAGTATGCTCAGGGGCTATGGCTACACCTTC
cdr3_aa: CASSMLRGYGYTF

j_call: TRBJ2-1
clone_size: .
v_call: TRBV7-2
d_call: TRBD2
cdr3_nt: TGTGCCAGCAGCTTAGTCTTGGCTAGCGGGGGGGCCGTCTACAATGAGCAGTTCTTC
cdr3_aa: CASSLVLASGGAVYNEQFF

j_call: TRBJ2-7
clone_size: .
v_call: TRBV6-6
d_call: .
cdr3_nt: TGTGCCAGCAGTGGGAACTACGAGCAGTACTTC
cdr3_aa: CASSGNYEQYF

j_call: TRBJ2-1
clone_size: once
v_call: TRBV19
d_call: TRBD2
cdr3_nt: TGTGCCACCGTAGCGGGGGGCTCCTACAATGAGCAGTTCTTC
cdr3_aa: CATVAGGSYNEQFF

j_call: TRBJ2-5
clone_size: .
v_call: TRBV29-1
d_call: .
cdr3_nt: TGCAGCGTTGAAGATCTCGAAACGTACCAAGAGACCCAGTACTTC
cdr3_aa: CSVEDLETYQETQYF

j_call: TRBJ2-2
clone_size: .
v_call: TRBV5-4
d_call: TRBD2
cdr3_nt: TGTGCCAGCAGCTCGGTAGCGGGAGGCACCGGGGAGCTGTTTTTT
cdr3_aa: CASSSVAGGTGELFF

j_call: TRBJ2-7
clone_size: .
v_call: TRBV18
d_call: .
cdr3_nt: TGTGCCAGCTCGTATACCACAGTCTACGAGCAGTACTTC
cdr3_aa: CASSYTTVYEQYF

j_call: TRBJ1-1
clone_size: .
v_call: TRBV7-9
d_call: .
cdr3_nt: TGTGCCAGCAGCCCGTCTAGTACTGAAGCTTTCTTT
cdr3_aa: CASSPSSTEAFF

j_call: TRBJ2-1
clone_size: .
v_call: TRBV5-1
d_call: TRBD2
cdr3_nt: TGCGCCAGCAGCACCCGCGGGGGGAACTCCTACAATGAGCAGTTCTTC
cdr3_aa: CASSTRGGNSYNEQFF

j_call: TRBJ2-3
clone_size: .
v_call: TRBV9
d_call: .
cdr3_nt: TGTGCCAGCAGGGGGACCGGGGGAACCGGCACAGATACGCAGTATTTT
cdr3_aa: CASRGTGGTGTDTQYF

j_call: TRBJ1-5
clone_size: .
v_call: TRBV28
d_call: .
cdr3_nt: TGTGCCAGCATCAAAGTGGGGCGTAGCAATCAGCCCCAGCATTTT
cdr3_aa: CASIKVGRSNQPQHF

j_call: TRBJ1-2
clone_size: .
v_call: TRBV2
d_call: .
cdr3_nt: TGTGCCAGCAGTGAACCCAGGGACTATGGCTACACCTTC
cdr3_aa: CASSEPRDYGYTF

j_call: TRBJ1-2
clone_size: .
v_call: TRBV19
d_call: .
cdr3_nt: TGTGCCAGTACCAACGGCAGAACCTATGGCTACACCTTC
cdr3_aa: CASTNGRTYGYTF

j_call: TRBJ1-1
clone_size: .
v_call: TRBV3-1/TRBV3-2
d_call: .
cdr3_nt: TGTGCCAGCAGCCAAGGAACACCGAACACTGAAGCTTTCTTT
cdr3_aa: CASSQGTPNTEAFF

j_call: TRBJ2-5
clone_size: .
v_call: TRBV19
d_call: TRBD1
cdr3_nt: TGTGCCAGTAGTAGGAGGACAGGGGGCGAAGAGACCCAGTACTTC
cdr3_aa: CASSRRTGGEETQYF

j_call: TRBJ2-1
clone_size: .
v_call: TRBV28
d_call: .
cdr3_nt: TGTGCCAGCAGTTTCACCTTTCACTACAATGAGCAGTTCTTC
cdr3_aa: CASSFTFHYNEQFF

j_call: TRBJ2-1
clone_size: .
v_call: TRBV5-4
d_call: .
cdr3_nt: TGTGCCAGCAGCTTCGGGACCGTAAATGAGCAGTTCTTC
cdr3_aa: CASSFGTVNEQFF

j_call: TRBJ2-2
clone_size: .
v_call: TRBV5-5
d_call: TRBD1
cdr3_nt: TGTGCCAGCAGCGGGACAGGAGGGGAGCTGTTTTTT
cdr3_aa: CASSGTGGELFF

j_call: TRBJ2-7
clone_size: .
v_call: TRBV3-1/TRBV3-2
d_call: .
cdr3_nt: TGTGCCAGCAGCCAAGGGTCAGGGACCACACGCGAGCAGTACTTC
cdr3_aa: CASSQGSGTTREQYF